This T cell receptor beta chain stems from a study of blood T cell dynamics during melanoma immunotherapy. Time point: pre-treatment baseline. Prior systemic cancer therapy, immunosuppressant use and other active malignancies excluded patients. The CDR3 has 15 amino acids. The ends lost 6 bases at V and 5 bases at J; junction bases unmatched: 5. Germline CDR1 and CDR2: SGHVS and FQNEAQ. The method was immunoSEQ multiplex PCR; TCRdb's version includes in-frame clones alone and lacks a portion of them. The sample has 9,000 to 13,000 clones, about nine tenths seen once. This clonotype originated in a human donor with melanoma. The chain is built from TRBV7-8 and TRBJ2-1; 12 nucleotides align to TRBD2. Sequencing was performed on blood, taken from a patient treated with checkpoint blockade. The CDR3 sequence: CASRLLAGGHNEQFF. DNA for the CDR3: TGTGCCAGCAGACTCCTAGCGGGAGGGCACAATGAGCAGTTCTTC. The full variable domain, completed using reference TRBV7-8 and TRBJ2-1, is GAGVSQSPRYKVAKRGQDVALRCDPISGHVSLFWYQQALGQGPEFLTYFQNEAQLDKSGLPSDRFFAERPEGSVSTLKIQRTQQEDSAVYLCASRLLAGGHNEQFFGPGTRLTVL.